This T cell receptor beta chain comes out of a study of T cell changes during pregnancy in multiple sclerosis. Assay used: immunoSEQ multiplex PCR; TCRdb lists only in-frame clones, some missing. The sample yields around 58,000 clones, more than 85% seen once. V was shortened by 3 bases and J by 0 bases, with 15 bases between the two germline ends. Germline CDR1 is MGHRA and CDR2 is YSYEKL. This CDR3 comprises 17 residues. The rearrangement uses TRBV4-1 and TRBJ1-3; tentative D call: TRBD1 (5 bases). This clonotype was sampled from a female donor with multiple sclerosis, enrolled in a pregnancy study. The input for sequencing was peripheral blood, taken before pregnancy. For the CDR3, the DNA is TGCGCCAGCAGCCACCCTCTCGAAGGGGTCTCTGGAAACACCATATATTTT. It translates to CASSHPLEGVSGNTIYF.